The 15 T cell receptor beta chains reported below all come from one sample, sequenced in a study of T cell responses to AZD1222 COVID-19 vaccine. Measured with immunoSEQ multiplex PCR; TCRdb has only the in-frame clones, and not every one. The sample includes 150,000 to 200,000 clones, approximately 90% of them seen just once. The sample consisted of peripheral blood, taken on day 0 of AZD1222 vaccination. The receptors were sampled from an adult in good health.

The CDR3 DNA follows: TGTGCCAGCCTCGATCGGGACGAGCAGTACTTC. Amino acid sequence: CASLDRDEQYF. The chain has TRBV27 and TRBJ2-7; D ambiguous. The CDR3 totals 11 residues. V was shortened by 8 bases and J by 5 bases, with 10 bases between the two germline ends. CDR1 and CDR2 (germline): MNHEY, SMNVEV (reference sequence).

The CDR3 region has the DNA TGCAGCGTTGAATTGGACAGGGATGAAAAACTGTTTTTT. Residues: CSVELDRDEKLFF. The V call is TRBV29-1, the J call TRBJ1-4, with 8 bases lining up with TRBD1. V lost 2 bases to trimming and J lost 6 bases; unmatched junction nucleotides: 2. CDR1 is SQVTM and CDR2 is ANQGSEA in the germline V gene. The CDR3 has 13 amino acids.

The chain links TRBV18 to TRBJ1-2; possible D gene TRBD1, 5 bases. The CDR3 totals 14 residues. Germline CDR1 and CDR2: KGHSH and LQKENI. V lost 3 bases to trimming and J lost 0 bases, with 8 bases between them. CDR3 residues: CASSPDTANYGYTF. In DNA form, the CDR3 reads TGTGCCAGCTCACCGGACACAGCTAACTATGGCTACACCTTC.

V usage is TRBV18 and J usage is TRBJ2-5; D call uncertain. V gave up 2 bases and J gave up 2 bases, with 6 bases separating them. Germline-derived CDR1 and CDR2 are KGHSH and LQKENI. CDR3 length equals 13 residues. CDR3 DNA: TGTGCCAGCTCACCAGGCAGTCAAGAGACCCAGTACTTC. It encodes CASSPGSQETQYF.

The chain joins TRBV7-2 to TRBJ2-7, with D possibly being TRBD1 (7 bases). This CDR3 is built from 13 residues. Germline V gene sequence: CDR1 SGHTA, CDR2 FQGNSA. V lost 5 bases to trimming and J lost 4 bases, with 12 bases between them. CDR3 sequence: CASSLQGRYEQYF. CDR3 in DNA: TGTGCCAGCAGCCTACAGGGGAGGTACGAGCAGTACTTC.

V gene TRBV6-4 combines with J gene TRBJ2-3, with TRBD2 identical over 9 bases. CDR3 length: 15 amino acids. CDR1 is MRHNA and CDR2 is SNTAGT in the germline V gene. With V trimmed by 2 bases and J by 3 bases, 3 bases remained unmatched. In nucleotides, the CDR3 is TGTGCCAGCAGTGACGGGACTAGCCCTACAGATACGCAGTATTTT. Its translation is CASSDGTSPTDTQYF.

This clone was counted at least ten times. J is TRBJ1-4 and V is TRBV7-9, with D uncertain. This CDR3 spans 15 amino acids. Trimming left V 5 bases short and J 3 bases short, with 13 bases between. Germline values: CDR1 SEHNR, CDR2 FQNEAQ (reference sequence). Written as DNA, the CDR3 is TGTGCCAGCAGCCGTCCTAGCCGTGCTAATGAAAAACTGTTTTTT. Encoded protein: CASSRPSRANEKLFF.

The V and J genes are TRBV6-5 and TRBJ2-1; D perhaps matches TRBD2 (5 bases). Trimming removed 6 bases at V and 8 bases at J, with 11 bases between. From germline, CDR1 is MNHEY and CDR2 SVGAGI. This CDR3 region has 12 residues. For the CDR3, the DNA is TGTGCCAGCAGGGACTTAGCCTATGAGCAGTTCTTC. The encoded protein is CASRDLAYEQFF.

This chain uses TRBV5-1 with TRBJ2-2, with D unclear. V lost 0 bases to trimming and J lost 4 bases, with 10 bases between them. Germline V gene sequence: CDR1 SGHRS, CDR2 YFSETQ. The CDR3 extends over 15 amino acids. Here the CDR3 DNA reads TGCGCCAGCAGCTTGGTCCCGAGCCCCACCGGGGAGCTGTTTTTT. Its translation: CASSLVPSPTGELFF.

CDR3 DNA: TGTGCCAGCAGGGCCGGACAGATATCCTACGAGCAGTACTTC. Translated, it gives CASRAGQISYEQYF. V gene TRBV6-5 combines with J gene TRBJ2-7; a weak D match, TRBD1 (6 bases). Trimming took 6 bases from V and 1 from J, leaving 13 bases between them. This CDR3 has 14 amino acids. CDR1 is MNHEY, CDR2 SVGAGI, per germline.

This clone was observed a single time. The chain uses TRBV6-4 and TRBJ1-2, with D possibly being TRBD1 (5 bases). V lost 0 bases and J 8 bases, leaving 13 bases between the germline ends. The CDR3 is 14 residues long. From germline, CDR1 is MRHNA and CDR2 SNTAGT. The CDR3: CASSDSRGGEGYTF. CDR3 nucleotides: TGTGCCAGCAGTGACTCGAGAGGAGGGGAAGGCTACACCTTC.

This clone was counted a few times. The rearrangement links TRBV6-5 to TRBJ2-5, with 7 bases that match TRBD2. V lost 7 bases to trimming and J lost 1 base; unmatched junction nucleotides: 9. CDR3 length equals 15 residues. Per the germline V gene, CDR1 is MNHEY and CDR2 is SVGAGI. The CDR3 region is CASTFLGGIQETQYF. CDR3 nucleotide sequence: TGTGCCAGCACCTTCTTGGGGGGGATCCAAGAGACCCAGTACTTC.

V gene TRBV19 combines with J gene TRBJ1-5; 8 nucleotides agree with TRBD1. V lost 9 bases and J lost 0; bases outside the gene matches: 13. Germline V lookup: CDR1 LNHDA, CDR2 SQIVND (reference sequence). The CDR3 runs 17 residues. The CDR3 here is CASGAGTGGFSNQPQHF. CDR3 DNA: TGTGCCAGCGGGGCCGGGACAGGCGGTTTTAGCAATCAGCCCCAGCATTTT.

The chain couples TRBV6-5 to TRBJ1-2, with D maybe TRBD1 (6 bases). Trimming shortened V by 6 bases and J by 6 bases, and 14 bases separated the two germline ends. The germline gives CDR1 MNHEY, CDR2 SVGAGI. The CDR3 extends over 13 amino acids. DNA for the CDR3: TGTGCCAGCAGCAGGGGACACAACGATGGCTACACCTTC. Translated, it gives CASSRGHNDGYTF.

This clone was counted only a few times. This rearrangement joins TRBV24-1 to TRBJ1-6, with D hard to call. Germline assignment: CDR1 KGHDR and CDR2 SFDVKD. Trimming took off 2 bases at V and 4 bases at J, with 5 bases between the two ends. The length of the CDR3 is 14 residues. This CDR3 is CATSDSAYNSPLHF. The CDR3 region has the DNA TGTGCCACCAGTGATTCAGCTTATAATTCACCCCTCCACTTT.